The 19 T cell receptor beta chains below come from one sample, sequenced in a study of T-cell reconstitution after alpha-beta-depleted transplantation in children. Using unique molecular identifiers, the investigators prepared the TCRbeta library. TCRdb analysed the PCR reads with MiXCR anew, one entry per CDR3 protein. This repertoire shows about 830,000 distinct CDR3 sequences, approximately 15% found once; its top ten account for roughly 5%. The sequences come from PBMCs, mostly from graft donor cells, collected 360 days after TCRalphabeta/CD19-depleted stem cell transplant. These TCRs come from a male patient younger than 18 who had a stem cell transplant for acute lymphoblastic leukemia, so the T cells may come from the graft donor.

V usage is TRBV20-1 and J usage is TRBJ2-1; D remains ambiguous. CDR1 is DFQATT and CDR2 is SNEGSKA in the germline V gene (reference sequence). V dropped 5 bases and J dropped 7 bases, with 30 bases sitting between them. The CDR3 sequence is 18 residues long. The CDR3 region is CSACPFSWPTERWNEQFF. The CDR3 nucleotides are TGCAGTGCTTGCCCTTTTTCGTGGCCGACTGAAAGATGGAATGAGCAGTTCTTC.

This clonotype was counted a few times. The chain links TRBV11-2 to TRBJ1-2; D possibly corresponds to TRBD1 (6 bases). This CDR3 is 13 amino acids long. Germline V CDR1 and CDR2: SGHAT, FQNNGV. V dropped 3 bases and J dropped 4 bases, with 9 bases sitting between them. CDR3 in amino acids: CASSFDRSYGYTF. In DNA, the CDR3 is TGTGCCAGCAGCTTTGACAGGAGCTATGGCTACACCTTC.

This clonotype was counted many times. This sequence joins TRBV5-5 and TRBJ1-1, with a tentative D call TRBD1 (5 bases). Germline V lookup: CDR1 SGHKS, CDR2 YYEKEE (reference sequence). CDR3 size: 14 residues. Trimming cost V 2 bases and J 1 base, with 9 bases left between them. The CDR3 DNA follows: TGTGCCAGCAGCTTTGGGACCACGAACACTGAAGCTTTCTTT. It encodes CASSFGTTNTEAFF.

This clonotype occurred a few times. J is TRBJ1-2 and V is TRBV2; D unresolved. The CDR3 spans 12 residues. Germline CDR1 and CDR2: SNHLY and FYNNEI. V was pared by 5 bases and J by 5 bases, with 9 bases between. CDR3 protein: CASSLRKYGYTF. Here the CDR3 DNA reads TGTGCCAGCAGTTTGCGTAAATATGGCTACACCTTC.

This clonotype has at least ten counts. The chain couples TRBV5-1 to TRBJ2-2; 8 bases are a match to TRBD2. CDR1 SGHRS and CDR2 YFSETQ come from the germline V gene. J gave up 2 bases and V 0 bases, and 9 bases lay outside the gene matches. This CDR3 comprises 18 residues. The CDR3 region is CASSLVVLADINTGELFF. The CDR3 nucleotides read TGCGCCAGCAGCTTGGTGGTACTAGCGGATATTAACACCGGGGAGCTGTTTTTT.

This clonotype showed up many times. The V gene is TRBV11-2, the J gene TRBJ2-2; D is perhaps TRBD1 or TRBD2 (5 bases each). The CDR3 runs 12 residues. The germline V and J ends were trimmed by 11 bases and 5 bases, with 12 bases remaining between them. Germline V gives CDR1 SGHAT, CDR2 FQNNGV. The CDR3 coding sequence is TGTGCCGGGGGTGTGTTGACCGGGGAGCTGTTTTTT. Translated: CAGGVLTGELFF.

This clonotype was detected ten times or more. CDR3 DNA: TGCGCCAGCAGCCGACTAGCCCCAGATACGCAGTATTTT. Protein sequence: CASSRLAPDTQYF. V is TRBV5-1 and J is TRBJ2-3, with 7 bases fitting TRBD2. Germline V CDR1 and CDR2: SGHRS, YFSETQ. Trimming took 4 bases from V and 4 from J; bases not matched to a gene: 3. This CDR3 is built from 13 residues.

In this sample, this clonotype turned up a few times. The CDR3 loop is CASSRLAGVTEFF. The CDR3 nucleotides are TGTGCCAGCAGTAGACTAGCGGGAGTCACGGAGTTCTTC. The V call is TRBV6-1, the J call TRBJ2-1, with TRBD2 matching 12 bases. V gave up 5 bases and J gave up 14 bases; unmatched junction bases: 7. This CDR3 spans 13 amino acids. Germline loops: CDR1 MNHNS, CDR2 SASEGT.

This clonotype was found a few times. The rearrangement uses TRBV16 and TRBJ2-1, with D uncertain. This CDR3 region has 14 residues. The germline CDR1 and CDR2 sequences are KGHSY and FQNENV. V lost 0 bases and J lost 6, with 9 bases in between. The CDR3: CASSQSGEGNEQFF. CDR3 nucleotides: TGTGCCAGCAGCCAATCTGGTGAAGGCAATGAGCAGTTCTTC.

The chain combines TRBV10-3 with TRBJ2-7; 13 bases are a match to TRBD2. There are 16 residues in the CDR3. The V gene end was trimmed by 7 bases and the J gene end by 1 base; junction bases not matched to a gene: 7. The germline CDR1 and CDR2 sequences are ENHRY and SYGVKD. DNA for the CDR3: TGTGCCATCAAAACTAGCGGGAGGGCCGGATCCTACGAGCAGTACTTC. It yields the protein CAIKTSGRAGSYEQYF.

This clonotype showed up just a few times. The chain couples TRBV12-3 or TRBV12-4 to TRBJ2-7; tentatively, D is TRBD2 (5 bases). CDR3 length: 14 residues. Trimming removed 5 bases from V and 2 bases from J, with 13 bases in between. The CDR3 DNA reads as TGTGCCAGCAGTCCCCCGGGGATACCCTACGAGCAGTACTTC. As protein: CASSPPGIPYEQYF.

The chain carries TRBV5-6 and TRBJ1-6; D is uncertain. CDR1 and CDR2 (germline): SGHDT, YYEEEE. The CDR3 totals 12 residues. The V end was cut by 2 bases, the J end by 7 bases, with 4 bases between. The DNA of the CDR3 is TGTGCCAGCAGCTTCAGGAATTCACCCCTCCACTTT. Translating gives CASSFRNSPLHF. Full variable domain (missing parts from reference TRBV5-6 and TRBJ1-6): DAGVTQSPTHLIKTRGQQVTLRCSPKSGHDTVSWYQQALGQGPQFIFQYYEEEERQRGNFPDRFSGHQFPNYSSELNVNALLLGDSALYLCASSFRNSPLHFGNGTRLTVT.

In this sample, this clonotype turned up a few times. The rearrangement links TRBV7-2 to TRBJ2-1; TRBD2 agrees at 9 bases. Looked up from germline, CDR1 is SGHTA and CDR2 is FQGNSA. V lost 0 bases to trimming and J lost 7 bases; unmatched junction nucleotides: 19. The CDR3 runs 20 residues. The CDR3 spells CASSLAFVGTSTPPANEQFF. CDR3 coding DNA: TGTGCCAGCAGCTTAGCGTTCGTCGGGACTAGCACACCCCCGGCGAATGAGCAGTTCTTC.

This sequence joins TRBV20-1 and TRBJ2-1; 15 nucleotides match TRBD2. The length of the CDR3 is 16 residues. V lost 3 bases to trimming and J lost 3 bases; unmatched junction nucleotides: 3. Germline CDR1 reads DFQATT; CDR2 reads SNEGSKA (reference sequence). In DNA, the CDR3 is TGCAGTGCTAGCGGACTAGCGGGAGGGATCTACAATGAGCAGTTCTTC. Translated, it gives CSASGLAGGIYNEQFF.

The rearrangement uses TRBV7-3 and TRBJ1-4; 8 bases fit TRBD1. Germline V gene data show CDR1 as SGHTA and CDR2 as FQGTGA. The V segment lost 5 bases and the J segment 7 bases; nucleotides outside the gene matches: 12. CDR3 size: 16 residues. Written as DNA, the CDR3 is TGTGCCAGCAGCCAACATAGGACAGGGACAGGTGAAAAACTGTTTTTT. This gives the protein CASSQHRTGTGEKLFF.

The rearrangement joins TRBV15 to TRBJ2-5; 10 positions agree with TRBD1. Germline V CDR1 and CDR2: LNHNV, YYDKDF (reference sequence). With V trimmed by 9 bases and J by 3 bases, 13 bases remained unmatched. The CDR3 contains 16 residues. The CDR3 sequence: CATSTGGWGLEETQYF. The CDR3 DNA sequence: TGTGCCACTTCGACAGGGGGCTGGGGTTTGGAAGAGACCCAGTACTTC.

The table lists this clonotype with a few counts. This chain links TRBV11-3 with TRBJ2-2; no clear D gene. The V and J ends lost 6 bases and 6 bases respectively, with 17 bases between them. Germline V CDR1 and CDR2: SGHNT, YENEEA. This CDR3 has 15 amino acids. CDR3 DNA sequence: TGTGCCAGCAGTCCAGAGGATTTAAGTTCCGGGGAGCTGTTTTTT. It encodes CASSPEDLSSGELFF.

The rearrangement links TRBV5-1 to TRBJ2-1; 7 nucleotides match TRBD2. J gave up 4 bases and V 0 bases, and 7 bases lay outside the gene matches. This CDR3 region has 16 residues. Germline CDR1 and CDR2: SGHRS and YFSETQ. This CDR3 reads CASSLGVGGPYNEQFF. The CDR3 DNA follows: TGCGCCAGCAGCTTGGGGGTGGGAGGGCCATACAATGAGCAGTTCTTC.

This clonotype was recorded a few times. The chain has TRBV27 and TRBJ2-1; weak D call: TRBD2 (6 bases). V lost 3 bases and J 9 bases, leaving 9 bases between the germline ends. The CDR3 totals 12 residues. The V gene's germline CDR1 is MNHEY and CDR2 SMNVEV (reference sequence). This CDR3 is CASSFLGGEQFF. The CDR3 DNA sequence: TGTGCCAGCAGTTTCCTCGGGGGTGAGCAGTTCTTC.